The rows below give T cell receptor beta chains drawn from one sample of a study of CD8 T cells in ankylosing spondylitis. TCRdb used MiXCR to reprocess the 5' RACE reads, holding one entry per CDR3 protein. The data contain 8,500 to 9,000 distinct CDR3 sequences, 3% to 4% of them singletons. Specimen: blood, either unsorted or a sorted T cell fraction (not recorded which). The receptors stem from a female donor with ankylosing spondylitis or in good health (not recorded which). Each CDR3 is given with its conserved first and last residue. A D gene is named only where the DNA matches it firmly. Size values are once, few and many counts, or a class for expanded clones, and some rows have none.

d_call	v_call	j_call	clone_size	cdr3_length	cdr3_nt	cdr3_aa
TRBD2	TRBV9	TRBJ2-1	many	16	TGTGCCAGCAGCGTAGTAGGACTAGCAACTATCAATGAGCAGTTCTTC	CASSVVGLATINEQFF
.	TRBV9	TRBJ2-7	.	15	TGTGCCAGCAGCGCCACCTGGGAAGGGGCGGTCGAGCAGTACTTC	CASSATWEGAVEQYF
.	TRBV9	TRBJ1-5	large	13	TGTGCCAGCAGCGGAGGGGGCAATCAGCCCCAGCATTTT	CASSGGGNQPQHF
.	TRBV9	TRBJ2-5	medium-sized	13	TGTGCCAGCAGCAATAGGAATGAGGAGACCCAGTACTTC	CASSNRNEETQYF
.	TRBV9	TRBJ1-5	medium-sized	15	TGTGCCAGCAGCGGGGCGGACAGCTGGAATCAGCCCCAGCATTTT	CASSGADSWNQPQHF
.	TRBV9	TRBJ1-1	many	14	TGTGCCAGCAGCGTAGGACAGGCCAACACTGAAGCTTTCTTT	CASSVGQANTEAFF
.	TRBV9	TRBJ2-5	medium-sized	14	TGTGCCAGCAGCGGGCAAAACTTTGGTGAGACCCAGTACTTC	CASSGQNFGETQYF
TRBD1	TRBV9	TRBJ1-2	many	16	TGTGCCAGCAGCGGTTTTCGACAGGGGAGCCCCTATGGCTACACCTTC	CASSGFRQGSPYGYTF
TRBD2	TRBV9	TRBJ2-7	medium-sized	14	TGTGCCAGCAGCGCCGGGACTAGCGTCCACGAGCAGTACTTC	CASSAGTSVHEQYF
.	TRBV9	TRBJ2-7	few	15	TGTGCCAGCAGTGCAGGGAGCCCAAGTTTAAACGAGCAGTACTTC	CASSAGSPSLNEQYF
.	TRBV9	TRBJ2-2	few	16	TGTGCCAGCAGCGCCCTTAGGGGGGGGAACACCGGGGAGCTGTTTTTT	CASSALRGGNTGELFF
.	TRBV9	TRBJ2-5	few	15	TGTGCCAGCAGCCCCCCGGGCAACGCAGGGGAGACCCAGTACTTC	CASSPPGNAGETQYF
.	TRBV9	TRBJ1-2	.	16	TGTGCCAGCAGCGTAGGTAAAGACAACCCAAACTATGGCTACACCTTC	CASSVGKDNPNYGYTF
TRBD1	TRBV9	TRBJ2-7	.	14	TGTGCCAGCAGCCTCGCCGGGACAGCCTACGAGCAGTACTTC	CASSLAGTAYEQYF
.	TRBV9	TRBJ2-3	medium-sized	15	TGTGCCAGCAGCGGAGGGGGACTCTCCCCAGATACGCAGTATTTT	CASSGGGLSPDTQYF
TRBD1	TRBV9	TRBJ1-5	many	14	TGTGCCAGCAGCCCAGGGACAGCTTTTGAGCCCCAGCATTTT	CASSPGTAFEPQHF
.	TRBV9	TRBJ2-2	many	15	TGTGCCAGCAGCAGAGGGGGGGGGAACACCGGGGAGCTGTTTTTT	CASSRGGGNTGELFF
.	TRBV9	TRBJ2-3	.	14	TGTGCCAGCAGCGCCGGGCGGCCCACAGATACGCAGTATTTT	CASSAGRPTDTQYF
.	TRBV9	TRBJ2-3	many	15	TGTGCCAGCAGCACAGATTTCGGGGGCCGGGATACGCAGTATTTT	CASSTDFGGRDTQYF
.	TRBV9	TRBJ2-1	many	18	TGTGCCAGCAGCTCGAACATCCACCGGCCAAGCTCCTACAATGAGCAGTTCTTC	CASSSNIHRPSSYNEQFF
.	TRBV9	TRBJ2-1	many	14	TGTGCCAGCAGCGTAGGTGGTGAGAGGAATGAGCAGTTCTTC	CASSVGGERNEQFF
TRBD2	TRBV9	TRBJ2-2	many	19	TGTGCCAGCAGCGTAGCAGGGCTAGCGGGGGGGACGAACACCGGGGAGCTGTTTTTT	CASSVAGLAGGTNTGELFF
.	TRBV9	TRBJ2-3	many	16	TGTGCCAGCAGTTTTAATAGGGAGGGGGGCACAGATACGCAGTATTTT	CASSFNREGGTDTQYF
.	TRBV9	TRBJ2-3	many	13	TGTGCCAGCAGCGTAGTATCGGGAGATACGCAGTATTTT	CASSVVSGDTQYF
TRBD2	TRBV9	TRBJ2-1	many	13	TGTGCCAGCAGTCGCAGCGGGGGCAATGAGCAGTTCTTC	CASSRSGGNEQFF
.	TRBV9	TRBJ1-1	many	13	TGTGCCAGCAGCGATAGGGGGGGTACTGAAGCTTTCTTT	CASSDRGGTEAFF
TRBD1	TRBV9	TRBJ1-6	medium-sized	16	TGTGCCAGCAGTGCTCGGGGACAGGGGGCCGGTTCACCCCTCCACTTT	CASSARGQGAGSPLHF
.	TRBV9	TRBJ2-7	medium-sized	13	TGTGCCAGCAGCGCCGACGGGTCCTACGAGCAGTACTTC	CASSADGSYEQYF
.	TRBV9	TRBJ2-1	few	16	TGTGCCAGCAGCGTAGGGAGGCGGGGATCCTACAATGAGCAGTTCTTC	CASSVGRRGSYNEQFF
.	TRBV9	TRBJ1-2	many	16	TGTGCCAGCAGCAACCGGGACGCCGTCTATTCTAGCGGCTACACCTTC	CASSNRDAVYSSGYTF
TRBD2	TRBV9	TRBJ2-3	many	16	TGTGCCAGCAGCACCCTCGGGGGGGGGTCCACAGATACGCAGTATTTT	CASSTLGGGSTDTQYF
TRBD2	TRBV9	TRBJ2-2	many	15	TGTGCCAGCAGCGTAGCCGGGGGGAGAACCGGGGAGCTGTTTTTT	CASSVAGGRTGELFF
.	TRBV9	TRBJ1-1	medium-sized	14	TGTGCCAGCAGCATCGGGGGCTCGGACACTGAAGCTTTCTTT	CASSIGGSDTEAFF
.	TRBV9	TRBJ1-2	medium-sized	13	TGTGCCAGCAGCGTAGTGCTCGGGGCTGGCTACACCTTC	CASSVVLGAGYTF
.	TRBV9	TRBJ2-1	many	15	TGTGCCAGCAGCGTAGGTCAGGGGTCCTACAATGAGCAGTTCTTC	CASSVGQGSYNEQFF
TRBD2	TRBV9	TRBJ2-7	medium-sized	15	TGTGCCAGCAGCGCTACGGGGGGGGCCGGCTACGAGCAGTACTTC	CASSATGGAGYEQYF
TRBD1	TRBV9	TRBJ1-2	many	15	TGTGCCAGCAGCTTGACGACAGGGGCTAACTATGGCTACACCTTC	CASSLTTGANYGYTF
.	TRBV12-1	TRBJ2-2	many	15	TGTGCCAGCAGCTATACAGGGGGTGACACCGGGGAGCTGTTTTTT	CASSYTGGDTGELFF
TRBD1	TRBV9	TRBJ2-7	many	15	TGTGCCAGCAGCTACGGACAGGGGGCTACCTACGAGCAGTACTTC	CASSYGQGATYEQYF
TRBD1	TRBV9	TRBJ2-7	many	14	TGTGCCAGCAGCGCGGGACAGGGTAGCGCCGAGCAGTACTTC	CASSAGQGSAEQYF
.	TRBV9	TRBJ2-1	medium-sized	21	TGTGCCAGCAGCGTTTACGCCGGGACAGGCCTCCGGGGGGGGGCCGGGAATGAGCAGTTCTTC	CASSVYAGTGLRGGAGNEQFF
.	TRBV9	TRBJ1-5	medium-sized	15	TGTGCCAGCAGCCCAGGGACGGGTGGACATCAGCCCCAGCATTTT	CASSPGTGGHQPQHF
TRBD2	TRBV9	TRBJ2-1	many	16	TGTGCCAGCAGCGCTCACTACGGGGGGGCCGGGAATGAGCAGTTCTTC	CASSAHYGGAGNEQFF
.	TRBV9	TRBJ2-1	many	13	TGTGCCAGCAGCGTGCCCCCTGGGTATGAGCAGTTCTTC	CASSVPPGYEQFF
TRBD1	TRBV9	TRBJ1-2	medium-sized	16	TGTGCCAGCAGCGGAGGACAGGGCCCCACTAACTATGGCTACACCTTC	CASSGGQGPTNYGYTF
.	TRBV9	TRBJ2-7	.	15	TGTGCCAGCAGCCCTCTGGGAGGGGGCACCTACGAGCAGTACTTC	CASSPLGGGTYEQYF
TRBD1	TRBV9	TRBJ2-5	medium-sized	16	TGTGCCAGCAGCTTTAGGGGGGGACAGGGAACAGAGACCCAGTACTTC	CASSFRGGQGTETQYF
.	TRBV9	TRBJ2-7	many	14	TGTGCCAGCAGCGTAGCCCAGAACGGTTACGAGCAGTACTTC	CASSVAQNGYEQYF
.	TRBV9	TRBJ2-2	medium-sized	14	TGTGCCAGCAGCGTCGGCGGAACGGAGAGGGAGCTGTTTTTT	CASSVGGTERELFF
.	TRBV9	TRBJ2-1	large	17	TGTGCCAGCAGCGTAGCAGGGGCCCCGCCCTCGTACAATGAGCAGTTCTTC	CASSVAGAPPSYNEQFF
TRBD1	TRBV9	TRBJ1-4	many	17	TGTGCCAGCAGCGTAGCTTGGGACAGGGGTCGAGGAGAAAAACTGTTTTTT	CASSVAWDRGRGEKLFF
.	TRBV9	TRBJ1-2	many	15	TGTGCCAGCAGCCAATTCTCAGGGGCCCTATATGGCTACACCTTC	CASSQFSGALYGYTF
.	TRBV9	TRBJ1-2	many	14	TGTGCCAGCAGCGTAGATAGGGGGAACTATGGCTACACCTTC	CASSVDRGNYGYTF